Detailed here is one T cell receptor beta chain. What it binds is unknown. PCR involved 60 Vbeta and 13 Jbeta primers. Generated by immunoSEQ multiplex PCR, the TCRdb table keeps only in-frame clones and is missing some. This repertoire shows some 190,000 clones, around 81% found once; its top ten account for around 2%. This specimen comes from a study of cytomegalovirus exposure and HLA in healthy donors. Germline V gene sequence: CDR1 SNHLY, CDR2 FYNNEI. Trimming took off 6 bases at V and 9 bases at J, with 27 bases between the two ends. This CDR3 region has 16 residues. Study results and caveats: Listed as cytomegalovirus-associated were about 160 TCR beta chains. As a later analysis showed, several of the most significant clusters appeared to be linked to common viral pathogens.

This sequence joins TRBV2 and TRBJ2-7, with TRBD1 as a possible D gene (6 bases). The sequence was collected from a man aged 18 to 35 in good health and CMV-seronegative. Sequenced sample: PBMCs. The CDR3 DNA follows: TGTGCCAGCAGGGACGACCGGGACACCCTGCACTTGGGGCAGTACTTC. Protein: CASRDDRDTLHLGQYF.